This T cell receptor (beta chain) emerged from a study of blood T cell repertoires in COVID-19. Study as a whole: COVID-19 samples collected from the United States, Italy and Spain covered acute and convalescent phases.

Each exposed participant met a COVID-19 case in the 2 weeks preceding study entry. In germline, CDR1 is SGHDN, CDR2 FVKESK. V shed 1 base and J shed 7 bases, with 13 bases lying between them. The CDR3 has 15 amino acids. In the authors' workflow: Amplification of reference gene primers was used by the study to estimate nucleated cell counts. Assay: immunoSEQ multiplex PCR; the TCRdb copy retains only in-frame clones and omits some. That table supplies the V and J calls and clone size; D and trimming were determined from the DNA. The data contain 150,000 to 200,000 clones, 80% of them seen just once; the ten biggest clones take up around 15%.

This TCR was recovered from a man aged 60-69 years who had been exposed to COVID-19. V usage is TRBV14 and J usage is TRBJ2-2; D unclear. The sample comprised PBMCs or T cells enriched from blood (not recorded which). CDR3 amino acids: CASSQARGVVGELFF. The CDR3 region has the DNA TGTGCCAGCAGCCAAGCTCGAGGAGTAGTCGGGGAGCTGTTTTTT.